This TCR beta chain was sequenced for a study of blood T cells in healthy people across ages. The authors ran a second PCR of roughly 6 to 12 cycles using a sample-barcoded 5' primer and a J-beta primer mix. TCRdb reanalysed the 5' RACE reads using MiXCR and keeps one entry per CDR3 protein. The sample records 800,000 or so distinct CDR3 sequences, around a quarter being singletons. Trimming left V 3 bases short and J 2 bases short, with 14 bases between. The CDR3 is 16 residues long. From germline, CDR1 is LNHDA and CDR2 SQIVND (reference sequence). The same sample was also used in a study of T cells of mothers and their children.

This sequence was found in a boy aged 5-17 years in good health. The chain employs TRBV19 and TRBJ2-1, with a weak D call TRBD2 (5 bases). Input material: blood. CDR3 DNA: TGTGCCAGTAGTATTTACATTAAGCGGACCTACAATGAGCAGTTCTTC. This gives the protein CASSIYIKRTYNEQFF.